These T cell receptor beta chains were read from a single sample in a study of T cell responses to AZD1222 COVID-19 vaccine. Generated by immunoSEQ multiplex PCR, the TCRdb table keeps only in-frame clones and is missing some. The profile shows some 80,000 clones, roughly 83% of them singletons. The sequences come from peripheral blood, collected on day 0 of AZD1222 vaccination. The source is an adult in good health. The CDR3 runs from the conserved cysteine through the conserved F or W. Each record gives: clone size, J gene, D gene, V gene, CDR3 DNA, CDR3 protein. The D gene is left open where the match is weak. Clone size appears in some rows only: once, few, many, or a class for an expanded clone.

NA,TRBJ1-4,NA,TRBV5-1,TGCGCCAGCAGGGCTACAGGGAAGTCTAATGAAAAACTGTTTTTT,CASRATGKSNEKLFF
NA,TRBJ2-5,NA,TRBV6-5,TGTGCCAGCAGTTCCCTAACAGAACAAGAGACCCAGTACTTC,CASSSLTEQETQYF
NA,TRBJ2-5,NA,TRBV7-9,TGTGCCAGCAGCTTAGCGGGCCCACAAGAGACCCAGTACTTC,CASSLAGPQETQYF
few,TRBJ1-1,NA,TRBV19,TGTGCCAGTAGTATGAGCTCAAATGAGGGCACTGAAGCTTTCTTT,CASSMSSNEGTEAFF
once,TRBJ1-2,NA,TRBV11-2,TGTGCCAGCAGCCCAGGGAGGGGGGTAGGGGACTATGGCTACACCTTC,CASSPGRGVGDYGYTF
few,TRBJ2-7,NA,TRBV6-5,TGTGCCAGCACGCCGGCCGGAATCCCCTACGAGCAGTACTTC,CASTPAGIPYEQYF
NA,TRBJ2-1,TRBD2,TRBV7-2,TGTGCCAGCAGCTTAACTAGCGGGAGTGCCTACAATGAGCAGTTCTTC,CASSLTSGSAYNEQFF
NA,TRBJ1-6,NA,TRBV4-3,TGCGCCAGCAGCCAAGATTGGGGGAATTCACCCCTCCACTTT,CASSQDWGNSPLHF
NA,TRBJ2-7,NA,TRBV5-8,TGTGCCAGCAGCTTGGACCCGCGGGGCTCCTACGAGCAGTACTTC,CASSLDPRGSYEQYF
once,TRBJ1-6,TRBD1,TRBV27,TGTGCCACCGCCGGGACAGAGAATTCACCCCTCCACTTT,CATAGTENSPLHF
NA,TRBJ2-7,NA,TRBV5-5,TGTGCCAGCAGCTTGGGGCAGCTCCCCTCCTACGAGCAGTACTTC,CASSLGQLPSYEQYF
NA,TRBJ1-3,NA,TRBV9,TGTGCCAGCAGCCCGACGGCTGGGGGTGGTGGAAACACCATATATTTT,CASSPTAGGGGNTIYF
once,TRBJ1-4,NA,TRBV4-1,TGCGCCAGCAGCCAACCCAAGACGGGTTCTAGGGAAAAACTGTTTTTT,CASSQPKTGSREKLFF